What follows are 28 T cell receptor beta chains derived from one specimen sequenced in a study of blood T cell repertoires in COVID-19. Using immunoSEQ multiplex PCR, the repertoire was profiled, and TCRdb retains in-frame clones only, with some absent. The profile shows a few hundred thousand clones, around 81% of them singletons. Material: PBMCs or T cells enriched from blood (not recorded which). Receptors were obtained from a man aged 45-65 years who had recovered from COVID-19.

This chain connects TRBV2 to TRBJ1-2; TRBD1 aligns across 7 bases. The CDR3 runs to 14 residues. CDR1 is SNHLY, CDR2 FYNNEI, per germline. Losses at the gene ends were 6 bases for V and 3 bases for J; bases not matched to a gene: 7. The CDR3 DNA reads TGTGCCAGCAGAACCGGGACAGAGGACTATGGCTACACCTTC. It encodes CASRTGTEDYGYTF. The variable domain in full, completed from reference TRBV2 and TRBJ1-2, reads EPEVTQTPSHQVTQMGQEVILRCVPISNHLYFYWYRQILGQKVEFLVSFYNNEISEKSEIFDDQFSVERPDGSNFTLKIRSTKLEDSAMYFCASRTGTEDYGYTFGSGTRLTVV.

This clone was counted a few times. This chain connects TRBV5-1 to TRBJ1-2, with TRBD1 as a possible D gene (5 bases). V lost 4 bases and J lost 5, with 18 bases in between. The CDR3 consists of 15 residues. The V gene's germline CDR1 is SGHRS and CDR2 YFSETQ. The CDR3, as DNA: TGCGCCAGCAGCCCCTTCGGGGGTTCGAGTTATGGCTACACCTTC. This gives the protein CASSPFGGSSYGYTF.

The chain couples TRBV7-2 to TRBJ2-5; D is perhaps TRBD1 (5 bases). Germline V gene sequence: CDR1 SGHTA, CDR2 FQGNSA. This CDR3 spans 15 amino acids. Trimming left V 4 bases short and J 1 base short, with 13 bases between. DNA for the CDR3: TGTGCCAGCAGCTATTCTGGGGCACCCCAAGAGACCCAGTACTTC. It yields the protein CASSYSGAPQETQYF.

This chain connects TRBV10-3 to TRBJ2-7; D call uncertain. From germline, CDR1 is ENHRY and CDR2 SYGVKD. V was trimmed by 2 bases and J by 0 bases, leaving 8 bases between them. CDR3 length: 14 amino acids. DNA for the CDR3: TGTGCCATCAGTGAGAGAGGTAACTCCTACGAGCAGTACTTC. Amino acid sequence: CAISERGNSYEQYF.

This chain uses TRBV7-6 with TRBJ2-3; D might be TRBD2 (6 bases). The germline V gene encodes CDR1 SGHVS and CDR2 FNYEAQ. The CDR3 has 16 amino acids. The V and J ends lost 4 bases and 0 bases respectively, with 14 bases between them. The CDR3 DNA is TGTGCCAGCAGCTCCTTTGCGGGAAGTAGCACAGATACGCAGTATTTT. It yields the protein CASSSFAGSSTDTQYF.

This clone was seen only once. CDR3 amino acids: CASSRSGVQYEQYF. DNA of the CDR3: TGTGCCAGCAGTCGATCAGGGGTACAATATGAGCAGTACTTC. This chain uses TRBV27 with TRBJ2-7, with D possibly being TRBD1 (6 bases). Trimming removed 5 bases at V and 7 bases at J, with 18 bases between. The CDR3 extends over 14 amino acids. The germline V gene encodes CDR1 MNHEY and CDR2 SMNVEV (reference sequence).

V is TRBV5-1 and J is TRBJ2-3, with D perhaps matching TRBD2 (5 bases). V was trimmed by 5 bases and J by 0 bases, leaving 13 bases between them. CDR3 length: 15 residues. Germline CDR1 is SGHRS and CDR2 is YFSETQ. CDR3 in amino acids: CASSPPRGSTDTQYF. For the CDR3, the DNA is TGCGCCAGCAGTCCTCCTCGCGGGAGCACAGATACGCAGTATTTT.

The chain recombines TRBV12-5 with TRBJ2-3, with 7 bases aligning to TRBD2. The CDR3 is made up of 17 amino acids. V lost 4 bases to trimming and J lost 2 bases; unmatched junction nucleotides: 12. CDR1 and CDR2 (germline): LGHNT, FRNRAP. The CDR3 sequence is CASGSGEGPLLTDTQYF. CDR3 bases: TGTGCTAGTGGTTCCGGGGAGGGCCCTCTCCTCACAGATACGCAGTATTTT.

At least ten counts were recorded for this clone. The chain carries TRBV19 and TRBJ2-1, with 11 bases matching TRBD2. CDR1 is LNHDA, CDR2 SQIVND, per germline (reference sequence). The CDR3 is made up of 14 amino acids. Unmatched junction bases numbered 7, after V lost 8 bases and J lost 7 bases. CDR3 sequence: CASFSGREGNEQFF. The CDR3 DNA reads TGTGCCAGTTTTAGCGGGAGGGAAGGGAATGAGCAGTTCTTC.

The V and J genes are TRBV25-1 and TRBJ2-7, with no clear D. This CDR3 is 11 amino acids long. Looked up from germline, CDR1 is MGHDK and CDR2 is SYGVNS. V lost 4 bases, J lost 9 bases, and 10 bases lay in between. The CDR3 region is CASSASLRQYF. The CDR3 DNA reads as TGTGCCAGCAGTGCGTCTCTCCGGCAGTACTTC.

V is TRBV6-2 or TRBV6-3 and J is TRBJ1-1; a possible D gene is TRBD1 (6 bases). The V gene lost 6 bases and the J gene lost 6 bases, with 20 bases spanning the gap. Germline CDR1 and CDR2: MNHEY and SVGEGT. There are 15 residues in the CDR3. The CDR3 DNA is TGTGCCAGCAGCCAAGATCTCCGACAGGTCCCTGAAGCTTTCTTT. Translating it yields CASSQDLRQVPEAFF.

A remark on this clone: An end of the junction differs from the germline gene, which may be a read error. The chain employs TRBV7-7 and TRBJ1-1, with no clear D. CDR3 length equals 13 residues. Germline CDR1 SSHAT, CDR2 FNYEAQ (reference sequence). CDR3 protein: CASSLSENTEAFF. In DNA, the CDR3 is TGTGCTAGCAGCTTGTCAGAGAACACTGAAGCTTTCTTT. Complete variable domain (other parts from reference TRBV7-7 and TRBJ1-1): GAGVSQSPRYKVTKRGQDVTLRCDPISSHATLYWYQQALGQGPEFLTYFNYEAQPDKSGLPSDRFSAERPEGSISTLTIQRTEQRDSAMYRCASSLSENTEAFFGQGTRLTVV.

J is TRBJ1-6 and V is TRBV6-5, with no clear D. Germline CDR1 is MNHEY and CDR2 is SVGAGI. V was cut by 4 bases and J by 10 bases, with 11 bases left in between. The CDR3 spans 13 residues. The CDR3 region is CASSLASLSPLHF. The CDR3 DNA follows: TGTGCCAGCAGTTTAGCGTCCTTGTCACCCCTCCACTTT.

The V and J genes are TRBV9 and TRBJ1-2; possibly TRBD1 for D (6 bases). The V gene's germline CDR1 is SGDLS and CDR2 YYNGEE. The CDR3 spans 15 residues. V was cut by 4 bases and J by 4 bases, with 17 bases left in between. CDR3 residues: CASSSRGGAGYGYTF. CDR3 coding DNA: TGTGCCAGCAGCTCGAGGGGGGGTGCTGGCTATGGCTACACCTTC. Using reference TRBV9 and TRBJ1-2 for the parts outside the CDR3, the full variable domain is DSGVTQTPKHLITATGQRVTLRCSPRSGDLSVYWYQQSLDQGLQFLIQYYNGEERAKGNILERFSAQQFPDLHSELNLSSLELGDSALYFCASSSRGGAGYGYTFGSGTRLTVV.

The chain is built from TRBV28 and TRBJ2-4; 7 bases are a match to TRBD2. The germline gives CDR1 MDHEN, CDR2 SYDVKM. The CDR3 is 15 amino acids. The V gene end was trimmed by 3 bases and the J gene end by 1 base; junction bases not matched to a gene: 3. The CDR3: CASSFRGGAKNIQYF. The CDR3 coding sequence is TGTGCCAGCAGTTTTCGGGGAGGGGCCAAAAACATTCAGTACTTC.

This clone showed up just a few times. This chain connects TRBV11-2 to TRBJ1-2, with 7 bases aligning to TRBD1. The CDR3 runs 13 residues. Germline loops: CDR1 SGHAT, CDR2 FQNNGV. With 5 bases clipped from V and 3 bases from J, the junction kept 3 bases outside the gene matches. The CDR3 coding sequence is TGTGCCAGCAGCAGAGGGGGCGACTATGGCTACACCTTC. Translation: CASSRGGDYGYTF.

The DNA for the CDR3 is TGTGCCAGCAGCTTAGGGAAAAGCGGGACTACCTCCTGGAGTGAGCAGTTCTTC. Its protein is CASSLGKSGTTSWSEQFF. V and J are TRBV7-9 and TRBJ2-1; 7 bases agree with TRBD2. This CDR3 is built from 18 residues. Germline-derived CDR1 and CDR2 are SEHNR and FQNEAQ (reference sequence). With 1 base clipped from V and 9 bases from J, the junction kept 18 bases outside the gene matches.

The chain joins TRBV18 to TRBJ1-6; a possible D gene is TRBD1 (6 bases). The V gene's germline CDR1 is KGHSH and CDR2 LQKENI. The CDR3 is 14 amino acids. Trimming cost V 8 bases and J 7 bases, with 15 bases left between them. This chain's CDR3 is CASRDIGENSPLHF. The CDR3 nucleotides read TGTGCCAGCCGGGACATCGGGGAGAATTCACCCCTCCACTTT. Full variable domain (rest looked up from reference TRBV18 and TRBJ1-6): NAGVMQNPRHLVRRRGQEARLRCSPMKGHSHVYWYRQLPEEGLKFMVYLQKENIIDESGMPKERFSAEFPKEGPSILRIQQVVRGDSAAYFCASRDIGENSPLHFGNGTRLTVT.

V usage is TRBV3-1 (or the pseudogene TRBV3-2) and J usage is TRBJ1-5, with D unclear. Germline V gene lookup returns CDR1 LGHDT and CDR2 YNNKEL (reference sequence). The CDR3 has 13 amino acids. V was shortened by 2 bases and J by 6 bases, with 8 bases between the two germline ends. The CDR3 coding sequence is TGTGCCAGCAGCCAAATGGTCAGTCAGCCCCAGCATTTT. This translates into CASSQMVSQPQHF.

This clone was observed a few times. The CDR3 DNA follows: TGTGCCAGCAGCCAAAGCGGGGGGAAGGTAGATACGCAGTATTTT. It yields the protein CASSQSGGKVDTQYF. The chain employs TRBV7-3 and TRBJ2-3; 9 nucleotides match TRBD2. The CDR3 extends over 15 amino acids. Germline CDR1 SGHTA, CDR2 FQGTGA. The J segment lost 5 bases and the V segment lost 5 bases, leaving 8 bases of the junction unmatched.

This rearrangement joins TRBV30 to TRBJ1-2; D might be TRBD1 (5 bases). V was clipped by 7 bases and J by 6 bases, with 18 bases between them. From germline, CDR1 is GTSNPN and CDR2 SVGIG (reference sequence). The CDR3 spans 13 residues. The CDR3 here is CAFNLDSGHGYTF. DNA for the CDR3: TGTGCCTTCAACCTAGACAGCGGGCATGGCTACACCTTC.

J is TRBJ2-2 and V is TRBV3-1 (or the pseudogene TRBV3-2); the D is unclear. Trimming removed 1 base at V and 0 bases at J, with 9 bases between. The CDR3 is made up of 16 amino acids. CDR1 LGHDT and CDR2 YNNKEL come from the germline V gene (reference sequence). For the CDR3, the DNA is TGTGCCAGCAGCCAAGGTTGGCGGCCGAACACCGGGGAGCTGTTTTTT. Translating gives CASSQGWRPNTGELFF.

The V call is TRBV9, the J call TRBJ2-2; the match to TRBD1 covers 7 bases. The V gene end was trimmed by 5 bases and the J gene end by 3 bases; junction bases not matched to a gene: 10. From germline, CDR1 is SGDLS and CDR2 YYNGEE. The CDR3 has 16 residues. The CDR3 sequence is CASSRRGGADTGELFF. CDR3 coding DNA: TGTGCCAGCAGTCGCCGAGGGGGCGCGGACACCGGGGAGCTGTTTTTT.

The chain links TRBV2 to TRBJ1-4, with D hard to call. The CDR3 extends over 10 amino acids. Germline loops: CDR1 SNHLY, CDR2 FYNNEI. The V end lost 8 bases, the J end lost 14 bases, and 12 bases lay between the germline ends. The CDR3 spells CASLDRRLFF. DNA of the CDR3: TGTGCCAGCTTAGACCGGAGGCTGTTTTTT.

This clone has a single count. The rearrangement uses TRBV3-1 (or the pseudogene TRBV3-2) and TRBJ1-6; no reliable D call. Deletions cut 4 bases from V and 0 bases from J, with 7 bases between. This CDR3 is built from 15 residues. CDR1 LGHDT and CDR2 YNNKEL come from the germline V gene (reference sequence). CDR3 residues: CASSPSGSYNSPLHF. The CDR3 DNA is TGTGCCAGCAGCCCCAGTGGCTCCTATAATTCACCCCTCCACTTT.

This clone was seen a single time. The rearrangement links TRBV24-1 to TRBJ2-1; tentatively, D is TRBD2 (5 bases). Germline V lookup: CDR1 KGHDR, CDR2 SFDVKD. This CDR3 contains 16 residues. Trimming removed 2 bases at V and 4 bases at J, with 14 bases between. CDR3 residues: CATSDSVGLIYNEQFF. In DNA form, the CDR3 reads TGTGCCACCAGTGATTCCGTTGGACTGATATACAATGAGCAGTTCTTC.

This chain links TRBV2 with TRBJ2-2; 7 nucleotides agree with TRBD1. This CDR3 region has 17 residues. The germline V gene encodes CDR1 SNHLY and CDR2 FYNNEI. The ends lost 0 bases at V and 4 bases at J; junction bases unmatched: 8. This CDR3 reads CASSEAPPRTGTGELFF. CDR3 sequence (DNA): TGTGCCAGCAGTGAAGCCCCACCTCGGACAGGCACCGGGGAGCTGTTTTTT.

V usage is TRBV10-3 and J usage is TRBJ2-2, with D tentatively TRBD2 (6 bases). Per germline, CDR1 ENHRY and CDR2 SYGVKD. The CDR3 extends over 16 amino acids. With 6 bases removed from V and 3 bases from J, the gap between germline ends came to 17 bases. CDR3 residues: CAISLVAVRDTGELFF. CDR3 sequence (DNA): TGTGCCATCAGCTTAGTAGCGGTTCGGGACACCGGGGAGCTGTTTTTT.